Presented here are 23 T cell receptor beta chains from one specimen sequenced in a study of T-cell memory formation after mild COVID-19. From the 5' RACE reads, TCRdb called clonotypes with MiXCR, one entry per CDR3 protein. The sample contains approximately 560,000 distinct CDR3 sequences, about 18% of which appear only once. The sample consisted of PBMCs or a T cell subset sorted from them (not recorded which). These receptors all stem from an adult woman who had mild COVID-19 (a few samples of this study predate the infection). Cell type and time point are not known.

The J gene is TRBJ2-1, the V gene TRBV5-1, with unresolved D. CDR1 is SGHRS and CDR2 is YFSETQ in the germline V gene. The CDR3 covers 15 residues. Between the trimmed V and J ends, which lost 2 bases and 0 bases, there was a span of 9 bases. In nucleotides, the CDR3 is TGCGCCAGCAGCTTCGTGGCATCCTCCTACAATGAGCAGTTCTTC. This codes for CASSFVASSYNEQFF.

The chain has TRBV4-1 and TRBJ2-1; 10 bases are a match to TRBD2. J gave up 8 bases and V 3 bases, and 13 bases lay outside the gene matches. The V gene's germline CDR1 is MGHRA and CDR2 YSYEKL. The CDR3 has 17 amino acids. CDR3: CASSQPPAGGPGDEQFF. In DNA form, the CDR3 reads TGCGCCAGCAGCCAGCCCCCAGCGGGGGGGCCCGGGGATGAGCAGTTCTTC.

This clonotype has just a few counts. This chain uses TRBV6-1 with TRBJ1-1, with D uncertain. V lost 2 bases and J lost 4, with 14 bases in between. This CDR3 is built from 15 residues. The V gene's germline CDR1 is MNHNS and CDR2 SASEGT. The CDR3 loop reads CASSELEGGSTEAFF. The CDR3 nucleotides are TGTGCCAGCAGTGAACTGGAGGGTGGGAGCACTGAAGCTTTCTTT.

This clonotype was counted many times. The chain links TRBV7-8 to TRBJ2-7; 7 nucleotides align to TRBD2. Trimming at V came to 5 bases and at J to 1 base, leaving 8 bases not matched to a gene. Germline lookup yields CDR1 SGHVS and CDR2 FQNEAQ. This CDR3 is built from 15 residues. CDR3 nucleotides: TGTGCCAGCAGCCGTACTAGCGCTCGGTCCTACGAGCAGTACTTC. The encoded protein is CASSRTSARSYEQYF. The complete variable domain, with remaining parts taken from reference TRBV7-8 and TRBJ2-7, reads GAGVSQSPRYKVAKRGQDVALRCDPISGHVSLFWYQQALGQGPEFLTYFQNEAQLDKSGLPSDRFFAERPEGSVSTLKIQRTQQEDSAVYLCASSRTSARSYEQYFGPGTRLTVT.

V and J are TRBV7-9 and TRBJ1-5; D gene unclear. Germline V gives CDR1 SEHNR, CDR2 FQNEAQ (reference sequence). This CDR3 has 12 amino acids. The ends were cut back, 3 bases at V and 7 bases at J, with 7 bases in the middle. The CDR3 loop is CASSFQDQPQHF. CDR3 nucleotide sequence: TGTGCCAGCAGCTTCCAGGACCAGCCCCAGCATTTT.

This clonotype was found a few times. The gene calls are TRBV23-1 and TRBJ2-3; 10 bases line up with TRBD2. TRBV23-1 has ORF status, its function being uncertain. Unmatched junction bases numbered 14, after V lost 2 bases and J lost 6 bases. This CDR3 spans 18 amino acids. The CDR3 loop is CASSQALAGKPDRDTQYF. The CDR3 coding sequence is TGCGCCAGCAGTCAAGCACTAGCGGGAAAGCCGGATCGGGATACGCAGTATTTT.

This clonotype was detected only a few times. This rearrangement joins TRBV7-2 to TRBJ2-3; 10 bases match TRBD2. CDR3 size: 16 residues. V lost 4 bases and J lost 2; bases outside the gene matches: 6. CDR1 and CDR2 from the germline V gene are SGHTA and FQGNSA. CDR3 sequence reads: CASSSPGLAYTDTQYF. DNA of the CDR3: TGTGCCAGCAGCTCACCGGGACTAGCGTACACAGATACGCAGTATTTT.

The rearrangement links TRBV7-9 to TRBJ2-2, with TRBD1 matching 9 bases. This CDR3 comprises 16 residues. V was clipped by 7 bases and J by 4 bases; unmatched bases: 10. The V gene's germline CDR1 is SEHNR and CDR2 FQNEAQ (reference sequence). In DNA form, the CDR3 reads TGTGCCAGCACCCAACGGGGGACAGGGCGCACCGGGGAGCTGTTTTTT. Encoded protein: CASTQRGTGRTGELFF.

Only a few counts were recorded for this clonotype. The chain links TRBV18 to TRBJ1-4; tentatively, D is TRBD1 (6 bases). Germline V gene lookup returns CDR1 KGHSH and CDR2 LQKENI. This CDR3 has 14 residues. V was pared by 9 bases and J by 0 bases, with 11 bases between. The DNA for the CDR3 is TGTGCCAGTACGCAGGGGACAACTAATGAAAAACTGTTTTTT. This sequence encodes CASTQGTTNEKLFF.

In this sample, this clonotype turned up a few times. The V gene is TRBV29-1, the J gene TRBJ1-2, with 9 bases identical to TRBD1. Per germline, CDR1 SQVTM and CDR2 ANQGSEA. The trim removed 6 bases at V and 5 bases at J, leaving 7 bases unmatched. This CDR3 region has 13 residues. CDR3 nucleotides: TGCAGCGTGGAGACAGGGGGAGGGTATGGCTACACCTTC. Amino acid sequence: CSVETGGGYGYTF.

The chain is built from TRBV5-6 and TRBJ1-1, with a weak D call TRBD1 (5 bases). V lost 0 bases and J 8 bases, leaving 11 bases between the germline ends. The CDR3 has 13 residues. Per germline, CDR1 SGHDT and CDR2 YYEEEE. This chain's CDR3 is CASSLGGNREAFF. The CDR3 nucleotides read TGTGCCAGCAGCTTGGGAGGCAACAGGGAAGCTTTCTTT.

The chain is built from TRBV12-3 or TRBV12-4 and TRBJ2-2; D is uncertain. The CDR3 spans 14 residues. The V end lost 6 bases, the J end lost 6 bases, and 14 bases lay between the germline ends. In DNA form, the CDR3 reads TGTGCCAGCAGGCGCGACATAACCCCCGGGGAGCTGTTTTTT. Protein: CASRRDITPGELFF.

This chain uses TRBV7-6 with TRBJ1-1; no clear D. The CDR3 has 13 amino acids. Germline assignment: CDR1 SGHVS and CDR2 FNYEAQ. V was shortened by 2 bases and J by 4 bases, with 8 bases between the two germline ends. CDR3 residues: CASSLRWSTEAFF. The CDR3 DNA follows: TGTGCCAGCAGCTTACGGTGGAGCACTGAAGCTTTCTTT. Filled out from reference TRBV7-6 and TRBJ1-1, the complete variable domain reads GAGVSQSPRYKVTKRGQDVALRCDPISGHVSLYWYRQALGQGPEFLTYFNYEAQQDKSGLPNDRFSAERPEGSISTLTIQRTEQRDSAMYRCASSLRWSTEAFFGQGTRLTVV.

This CDR3 reads CASSLTSGSAYEQYF. For the CDR3, the DNA is TGTGCCAGCAGCTTGACTAGCGGGAGCGCCTACGAGCAGTACTTC. The rearrangement joins TRBV5-6 to TRBJ2-7, with 11 bases fitting TRBD2. CDR1 is SGHDT, CDR2 YYEEEE, per germline. V shed 1 base and J 2 bases; nucleotides not matched to a gene: 2. This CDR3 contains 15 residues.

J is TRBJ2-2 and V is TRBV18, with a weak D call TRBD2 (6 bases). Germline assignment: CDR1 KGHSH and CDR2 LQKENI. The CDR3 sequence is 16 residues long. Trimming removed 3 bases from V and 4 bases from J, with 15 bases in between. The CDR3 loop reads CASSPAIGGSTGELFF. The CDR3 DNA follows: TGTGCCAGCTCACCGGCGATCGGAGGGAGCACCGGGGAGCTGTTTTTT. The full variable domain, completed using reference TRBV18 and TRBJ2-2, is NAGVMQNPRHLVRRRGQEARLRCSPMKGHSHVYWYRQLPEEGLKFMVYLQKENIIDESGMPKERFSAEFPKEGPSILRIQQVVRGDSAAYFCASSPAIGGSTGELFFGEGSRLTVL.

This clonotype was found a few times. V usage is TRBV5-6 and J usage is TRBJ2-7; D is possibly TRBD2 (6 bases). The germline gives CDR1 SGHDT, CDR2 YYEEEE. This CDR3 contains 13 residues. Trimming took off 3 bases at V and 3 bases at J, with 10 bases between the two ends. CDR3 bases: TGTGCCAGCAGCTCCGGGGGAATCTACGAGCAGTACTTC. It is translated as CASSSGGIYEQYF.

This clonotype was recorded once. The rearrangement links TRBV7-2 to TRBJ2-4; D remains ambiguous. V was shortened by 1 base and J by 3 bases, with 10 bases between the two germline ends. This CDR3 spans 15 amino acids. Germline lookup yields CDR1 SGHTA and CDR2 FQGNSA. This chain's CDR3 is CASSLGVVGKNIQYF. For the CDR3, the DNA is TGTGCCAGCAGCTTAGGGGTAGTTGGCAAAAACATTCAGTACTTC.

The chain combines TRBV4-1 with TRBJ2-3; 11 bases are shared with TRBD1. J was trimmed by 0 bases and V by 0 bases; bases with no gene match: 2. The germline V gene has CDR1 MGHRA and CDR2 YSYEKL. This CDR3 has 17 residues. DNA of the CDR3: TGCGCCAGCAGCCAAGATGGGACAGGGGGAAGCACAGATACGCAGTATTTT. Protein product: CASSQDGTGGSTDTQYF.

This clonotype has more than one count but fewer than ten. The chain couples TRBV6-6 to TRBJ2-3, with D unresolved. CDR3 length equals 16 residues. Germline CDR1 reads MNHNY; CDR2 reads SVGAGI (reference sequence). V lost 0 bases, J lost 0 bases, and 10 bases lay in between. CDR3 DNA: TGTGCCAGCAGTTACTCGGATCGGTCTAGCACAGATACGCAGTATTTT. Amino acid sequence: CASSYSDRSSTDTQYF.

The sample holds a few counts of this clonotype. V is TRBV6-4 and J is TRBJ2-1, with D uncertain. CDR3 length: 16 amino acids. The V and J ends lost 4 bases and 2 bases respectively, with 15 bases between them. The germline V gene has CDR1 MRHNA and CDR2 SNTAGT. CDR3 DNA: TGTGCCAGCAGTGCCTATCCGAGCCCTACCTACAATGAGCAGTTCTTC. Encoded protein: CASSAYPSPTYNEQFF.

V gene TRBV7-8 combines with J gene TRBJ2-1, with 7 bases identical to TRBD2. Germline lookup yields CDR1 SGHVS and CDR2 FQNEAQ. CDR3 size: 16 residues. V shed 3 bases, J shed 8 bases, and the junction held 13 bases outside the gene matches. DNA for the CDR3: TGTGCCAGCAGCTTCTCTCCGACTAGCCGGAGGGATGAGCAGTTCTTC. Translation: CASSFSPTSRRDEQFF.

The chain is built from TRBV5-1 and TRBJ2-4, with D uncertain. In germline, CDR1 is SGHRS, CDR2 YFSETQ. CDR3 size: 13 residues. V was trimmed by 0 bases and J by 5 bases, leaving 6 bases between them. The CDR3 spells CASSLGQENIQYF. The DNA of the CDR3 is TGCGCCAGCAGCTTGGGGCAGGAAAACATTCAGTACTTC.

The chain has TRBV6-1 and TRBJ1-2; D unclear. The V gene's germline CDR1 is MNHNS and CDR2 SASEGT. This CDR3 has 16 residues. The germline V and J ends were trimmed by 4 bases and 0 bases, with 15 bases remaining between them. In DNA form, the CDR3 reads TGTGCCAGCAGTGTCCAGTCAGTCAGTCCTAACTATGGCTACACCTTC. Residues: CASSVQSVSPNYGYTF.